This T cell receptor beta chain was profiled in a study of cytomegalovirus exposure and HLA in healthy donors. Vbeta (60) and Jbeta (13) primers were used in the PCR. TCRdb's table, derived via immunoSEQ multiplex PCR, lists solely in-frame clones and lacks some. The profile covers around 150,000 clones, with 80% appearing a single time and around a tenth taken by the ten largest. The CDR3 length is 14 residues. Deletions cut 4 bases from V and 4 bases from J, with 11 bases between. Germline CDR1 SGHRS, CDR2 YFSETQ. Findings and caveats of the study: HLA alleles showed associations with about 17,000 TCR beta sequences in a later analysis, at a 0.05 false discovery rate. A later examination showed that TCR association rates differed by HLA locus, with DRB1 most and HLA-C fewest.

Regarding this clone: Its antigen is unidentified.

V is TRBV5-1 and J is TRBJ1-4, with D tentatively TRBD1 (5 bases). This clonotype originated in a young man in good health and CMV-seropositive. The sample was PBMCs. CDR3 loop: CASSPQGLNEKLFF. CDR3 DNA: TGCGCCAGCAGCCCCCAGGGACTTAATGAAAAACTGTTTTTT.